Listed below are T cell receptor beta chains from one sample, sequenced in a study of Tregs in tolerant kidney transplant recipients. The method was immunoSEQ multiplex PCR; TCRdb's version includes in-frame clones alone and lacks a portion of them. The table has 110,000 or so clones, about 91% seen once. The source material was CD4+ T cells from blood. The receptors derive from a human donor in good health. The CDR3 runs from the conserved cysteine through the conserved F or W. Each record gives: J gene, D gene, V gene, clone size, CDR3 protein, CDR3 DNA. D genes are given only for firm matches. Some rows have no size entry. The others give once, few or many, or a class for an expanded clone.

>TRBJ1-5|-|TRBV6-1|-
CASSERWTVSQPQHF
TGTGCCAGCAGTGAAAGGTGGACAGTAAGTCAGCCCCAGCATTTT
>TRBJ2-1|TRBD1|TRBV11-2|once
CASSKTGGSYNEQFF
TGTGCCAGCAGCAAAACAGGGGGCTCCTACAATGAGCAGTTCTTC
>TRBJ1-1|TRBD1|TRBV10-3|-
CAISEPSTGVTEAFF
TGTGCCATCAGTGAGCCCTCGACAGGGGTCACTGAAGCTTTCTTT
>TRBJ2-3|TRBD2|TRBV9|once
CASSPRLAGSTDTQYF
TGTGCCAGCAGCCCTCGACTAGCGGGGAGCACAGATACGCAGTATTTT
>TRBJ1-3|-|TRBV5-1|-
CASSLSGRGSGNTIYF
TGCGCCAGCAGCTTGTCTGGCAGAGGCTCTGGAAACACCATATATTTT
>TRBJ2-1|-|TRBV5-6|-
CASSLDRESPPRFF
TGTGCCAGCAGCTTGGACAGGGAATCCCCTCCCCGGTTCTTC
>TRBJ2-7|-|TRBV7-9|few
CASSPKGPYEQYF
TGTGCCAGCAGCCCCAAGGGCCCCTACGAGCAGTACTTC
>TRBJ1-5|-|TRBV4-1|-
CASSQRVVGNQPQHF
TGCGCCAGCAGCCAGAGGGTGGTCGGCAATCAGCCCCAGCATTTT
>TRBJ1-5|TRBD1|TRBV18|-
CASSPTGGDQPQHF
TGTGCCAGCTCACCCACAGGGGGGGATCAGCCCCAGCATTTT
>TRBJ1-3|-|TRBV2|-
CASSERGGGNTIYF
TGTGCCAGCAGTGAGCGAGGAGGAGGAAACACCATATATTTT
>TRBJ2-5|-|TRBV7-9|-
CASSLRLVGQETQYF
TGTGCCAGCAGCCTTAGACTAGTTGGCCAAGAGACCCAGTACTTC
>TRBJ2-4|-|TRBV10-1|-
CASSGGSKNIQYF
TGCGCCAGCAGTGGAGGATCCAAAAACATTCAGTACTTC
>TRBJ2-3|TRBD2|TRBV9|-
CASSTAGTSAADTQYF
TGTGCCAGCAGCACAGCCGGGACTAGCGCCGCAGATACGCAGTATTTT
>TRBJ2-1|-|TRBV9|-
CASSVVSGSNEQFF
TGTGCCAGCAGCGTAGTATCAGGGAGCAATGAGCAGTTCTTC
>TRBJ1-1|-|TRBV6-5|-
CASSRTGTSPEAFF
TGTGCCAGCTCGAGGACGGGGACCTCCCCTGAAGCTTTCTTT
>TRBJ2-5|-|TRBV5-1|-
CASSLAASSETQYF
TGCGCCAGCAGCTTGGCGGCTAGCTCGGAGACCCAGTACTTC
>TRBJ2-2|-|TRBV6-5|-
CASRPGQNTGELFF
TGTGCCAGCAGGCCGGGACAGAACACCGGGGAGCTGTTTTTT
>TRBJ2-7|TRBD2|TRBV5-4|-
CASSWGTSGHSYEQYF
TGTGCCAGCAGCTGGGGGACTAGCGGCCATTCCTACGAGCAGTACTTC
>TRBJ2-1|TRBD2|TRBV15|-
CATSRDRHSGNEQFF
TGTGCCACCAGCAGAGATCGACATAGCGGGAATGAGCAGTTCTTC
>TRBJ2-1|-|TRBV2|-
CASSGDSYNEQFF
TGTGCCAGCAGCGGGGACTCCTACAATGAGCAGTTCTTC
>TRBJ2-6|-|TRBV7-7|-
CASSQGYGANVLTF
TGTGCCAGCAGTCAGGGTTATGGGGCCAACGTCCTGACTTTC
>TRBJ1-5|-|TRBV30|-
CAWSTSSNQPQHF
TGTGCCTGGAGCACATCTAGCAATCAGCCCCAGCATTTT
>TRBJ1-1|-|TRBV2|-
CASRPRISGNTEAFF
TGTGCCAGCAGACCGCGGATATCAGGGAACACTGAAGCTTTCTTT
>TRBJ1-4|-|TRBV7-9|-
CASSLGGSREKLFF
TGTGCCAGCAGCTTAGGGGGGTCTCGGGAAAAACTGTTTTTT
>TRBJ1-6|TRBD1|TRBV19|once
CASTDRAKSPLHF
TGTGCCAGTACCGACAGGGCCAAATCACCCCTCCACTTT
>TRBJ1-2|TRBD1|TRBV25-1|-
CASSESGQDYGYTF
TGTGCCAGCAGTGAATCCGGACAGGACTATGGCTACACCTTC
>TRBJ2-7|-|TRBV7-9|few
CASSWGREQYF
TGTGCCAGCAGCTGGGGGCGCGAGCAGTACTTC
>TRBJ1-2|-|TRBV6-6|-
CASNRVYGYTF
TGTGCCAGCAATAGAGTCTATGGCTACACCTTC
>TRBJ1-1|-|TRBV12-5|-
CASGLSQGTEAFF
TGTGCTAGTGGTCTATCACAGGGAACTGAAGCTTTCTTT
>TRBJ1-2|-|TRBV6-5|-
CASSYSRGGAGYTF
TGTGCCAGCAGTTACAGCCGTGGAGGGGCCGGCTACACCTTC
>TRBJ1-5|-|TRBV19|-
CASSPDSHQPQHF
TGTGCCAGTAGCCCAGACAGTCATCAGCCCCAGCATTTT
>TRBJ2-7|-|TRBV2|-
CASSEAVQAAEQYF
TGTGCCAGCAGTGAAGCGGTGCAGGCGGCCGAGCAGTACTTC
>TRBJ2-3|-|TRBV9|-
CASGDGQLGVTDTQYF
TGTGCCAGCGGCGACGGACAGCTAGGGGTCACAGATACGCAGTATTTT
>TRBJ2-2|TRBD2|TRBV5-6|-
CASRGLAGGGGELFF
TGTGCCAGCAGGGGACTAGCGGGAGGCGGCGGGGAGCTGTTTTTT
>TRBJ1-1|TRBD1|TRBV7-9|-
CASSLVARDRWKAEAFF
TGTGCCAGCAGCCTAGTGGCTCGGGACAGATGGAAGGCTGAAGCTTTCTTT
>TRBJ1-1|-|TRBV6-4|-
CASSDSRDTEAFF
TGTGCCAGCAGTGACAGTAGGGACACTGAAGCTTTCTTT
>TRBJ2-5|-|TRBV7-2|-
CASSLSYGETQYF
TGTGCCAGCAGCTTATCCTACGGGGAGACCCAGTACTTC
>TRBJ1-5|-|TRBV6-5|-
CASSYGGNNQPQHF
TGTGCCAGCAGTTACGGGGGGAACAATCAGCCCCAGCATTTT
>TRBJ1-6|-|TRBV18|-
CASSPPIGGNNSPLHF
TGTGCCAGCTCACCACCGATTGGAGGCAATAATTCACCCCTCCACTTT
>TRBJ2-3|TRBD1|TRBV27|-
CASSHVSGQTPDTQYF
TGTGCCAGCAGTCACGTATCGGGACAGACTCCGGATACGCAGTATTTT
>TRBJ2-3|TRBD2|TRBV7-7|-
CASSLAGEGTDTQYF
TGTGCTAGCAGCTTAGCGGGGGAGGGCACAGATACGCAGTATTTT
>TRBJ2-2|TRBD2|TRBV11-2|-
CASSPTRTSVAGELFF
TGTGCCAGCAGCCCCACCCGGACTAGCGTTGCCGGGGAGCTGTTTTTT
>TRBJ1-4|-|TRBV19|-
CASSGAFRNEKLFF
TGTGCCAGTTCGGGGGCCTTCAGAAATGAAAAACTGTTTTTT
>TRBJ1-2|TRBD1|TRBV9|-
CASSPQDRGRNYGYTF
TGTGCCAGCAGCCCCCAGGACAGGGGGCGAAACTATGGCTACACCTTC
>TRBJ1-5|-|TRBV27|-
CASSLIGAGGNQPQHF
TGTGCCAGCAGTTTAATTGGAGCAGGGGGCAATCAGCCCCAGCATTTT
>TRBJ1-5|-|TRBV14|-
CASSQDMDQPQHF
TGTGCCAGCAGCCAAGATATGGATCAGCCCCAGCATTTT
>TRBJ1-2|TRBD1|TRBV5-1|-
CASSVTGGAYGYTF
TGCGCCAGCAGCGTAACAGGGGGCGCCTATGGCTACACCTTC
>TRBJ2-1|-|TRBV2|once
CASSIPADEQFF
TGTGCCAGCAGTATCCCGGCCGACGAGCAGTTCTTC
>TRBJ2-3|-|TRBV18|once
CASSPWASVDTQYF
TGTGCCAGCTCACCTTGGGCCTCAGTAGATACGCAGTATTTT
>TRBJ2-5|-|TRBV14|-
CASSQDRVETQYF
TGTGCCAGCAGCCAAGACAGGGTGGAGACCCAGTACTTC
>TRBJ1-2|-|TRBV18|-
CASSPAQENDGYTF
TGTGCCAGCTCACCGGCGCAGGAGAACGATGGCTACACCTTC
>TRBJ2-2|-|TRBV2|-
CASSYTPGSCFF
-
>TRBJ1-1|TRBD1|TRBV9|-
CASSVSGGTGVVGTEAFF
TGTGCCAGCAGCGTATCGGGAGGGACAGGGGTAGTCGGCACTGAAGCTTTCTTT
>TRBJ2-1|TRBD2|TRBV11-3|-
CASSFSGTNEQFF
TGTGCCAGCAGCTTTAGCGGGACTAATGAGCAGTTCTTC